A single sample is the source of the 22 T cell receptor beta chains below, sequenced in a study of T cell responses to AZD1222 COVID-19 vaccine. TCRdb's table, derived via immunoSEQ multiplex PCR, lists solely in-frame clones and lacks some. Of under 150,000 clones in the sample, about 87% were seen once. The input for sequencing was peripheral blood, taken 28 days after the second AZD1222 dose. The receptors were gathered from an adult who received the AZD1222 COVID-19 vaccine.

The V and J genes are TRBV6-1 and TRBJ1-5; no definite D call. The CDR3 extends over 13 amino acids. Trimming removed 10 bases from V and 2 bases from J, with 12 bases in between. Germline CDR1 MNHNS, CDR2 SASEGT. CDR3 in DNA: TGTGCCATCCAGCGAGAGGGCAATCAGCCCCAGCATTTT. Translated: CAIQREGNQPQHF.

This chain links TRBV12-3 or TRBV12-4 with TRBJ2-4; D not certain. This CDR3 contains 11 residues. Trimming pared 5 bases from V and 9 bases from J, leaving 8 bases between. CDR3 sequence (DNA): TGTGCCAGCAGTGTCAGTACCATTCAGTACTTC. As protein: CASSVSTIQYF.

The V and J genes are TRBV15 and TRBJ1-5; 8 bases are a match to TRBD1. Germline loops: CDR1 LNHNV, CDR2 YYDKDF (reference sequence). J gave up 4 bases and V 0 bases, and 5 bases lay outside the gene matches. The CDR3 consists of 16 residues. DNA of the CDR3: TGTGCCACCAGCAGAGACAGGGGGCTAAGGAATCAGCCCCAGCATTTT. Translation gives CATSRDRGLRNQPQHF.

The gene calls are TRBV14 and TRBJ2-2; D gene uncertain. The V end lost 3 bases, the J end lost 7 bases, and 9 bases lay between the germline ends. The CDR3 is 13 amino acids. The germline V gene has CDR1 SGHDN and CDR2 FVKESK. Here the CDR3 reads CASSQRLSGELFF. The CDR3 coding sequence is TGTGCCAGCAGCCAGCGATTGAGCGGGGAGCTGTTTTTT.

The chain joins TRBV4-3 to TRBJ1-1; D unclear. Deletions cut 0 bases from V and 4 bases from J, with 12 bases between. Germline CDR1 LGHNA, CDR2 YSLEER. The CDR3 extends over 15 amino acids. The CDR3 DNA follows: TGCGCCAGCAGCCAAGAGTTCAGTCGGGTCACTGAAGCTTTCTTT. Translation: CASSQEFSRVTEAFF.

The chain recombines TRBV11-2 with TRBJ1-2, with D possibly being TRBD1 (5 bases). CDR1 SGHAT and CDR2 FQNNGV come from the germline V gene. The CDR3 spans 14 residues. V gave up 4 bases and J gave up 6 bases, with 15 bases separating them. CDR3 DNA: TGTGCCAGCAGCTCCTTACGGGGGGTTCATGGCTACACCTTC. Translating gives CASSSLRGVHGYTF.

The chain couples TRBV6-5 to TRBJ1-6; possible D gene TRBD1, 6 bases. In germline, CDR1 is MNHEY, CDR2 SVGAGI. This CDR3 comprises 14 residues. V was clipped by 4 bases and J by 7 bases, with 11 bases between them. The CDR3 DNA reads TGTGCCAGCAGTTTACAGGGAGGGAATTCACCCCTCCACTTT. Its protein product is CASSLQGGNSPLHF.

The chain has TRBV11-2 and TRBJ2-5; 10 nucleotides agree with TRBD2. Germline trimming cut 6 bases from V and 1 base from J; bases unmatched to any gene: 2. The CDR3 loop spans 14 amino acids. Per the germline V gene, CDR1 is SGHAT and CDR2 is FQNNGV. CDR3 sequence reads: CASRLAGIQETQYF. The DNA of the CDR3 is TGTGCCAGCAGACTAGCGGGGATCCAAGAGACCCAGTACTTC.

This clone was picked up one time. The genes are TRBV9 and TRBJ2-3, with 10 bases matching TRBD2. The CDR3 length is 15 residues. V was pared by 4 bases and J by 4 bases, with 6 bases of the junction left unmatched. Looked up from germline, CDR1 is SGDLS and CDR2 is YYNGEE. The CDR3 coding sequence is TGTGCCAGCAGCTCTAGCGGGGGCACGGCAGATACGCAGTATTTT. It codes for CASSSSGGTADTQYF.

The rearrangement joins TRBV16 to TRBJ1-1; D ambiguous. The CDR3 totals 14 residues. Germline V gene sequence: CDR1 KGHSY, CDR2 FQNENV. The ends were cut back, 1 base at V and 7 bases at J, with 13 bases in the middle. The CDR3, as DNA: TGTGCCAGCAGCCAATTCGAGGATTTGGGTGAAGCTTTCTTT. Translated, it gives CASSQFEDLGEAFF.

The chain links TRBV24-1 to TRBJ2-1; TRBD2 agrees at 7 bases. Germline V lookup: CDR1 KGHDR, CDR2 SFDVKD. The CDR3 runs 14 residues. The V and J ends lost 2 bases and 8 bases, in that order; junction bases with no gene match: 5. The CDR3 region has the DNA TGTGCCACCAGTGATTCGCGGGGGTTCGATGAGCAGTTCTTC. Amino acid sequence: CATSDSRGFDEQFF.

The chain combines TRBV9 with TRBJ2-5, with D perhaps matching TRBD2 (5 bases). Germline assignment: CDR1 SGDLS and CDR2 YYNGEE. The germline V and J ends were trimmed by 5 bases and 5 bases, with 16 bases remaining between them. CDR3 size: 14 residues. CDR3 bases: TGTGCCAGCAGTACTAGTTGGGGAATGGAGACCCAGTACTTC. It translates to CASSTSWGMETQYF.

In DNA form, the CDR3 reads TGTGCCAGCAGCTCGGACAGGGGGAATGAGCAGTTCTTC. It translates to CASSSDRGNEQFF. This chain links TRBV11-1 with TRBJ2-1; 10 bases fit TRBD1. The length of the CDR3 is 13 residues. The J segment lost 7 bases and the V segment lost 4 bases, leaving 1 base of the junction unmatched. CDR1 is SGHAT, CDR2 FQDESV, per germline (reference sequence).

This clone appeared a single time. The chain is built from TRBV7-2 and TRBJ2-5, with D maybe TRBD2 (6 bases). The CDR3 consists of 15 residues. CDR1 and CDR2 from the germline V gene are SGHTA and FQGNSA. V gave up 1 base and J gave up 5 bases, with 14 bases separating them. The CDR3 spells CASSLGLAVRETQYF. CDR3 DNA: TGTGCCAGCAGCTTAGGGTTAGCGGTTCGGGAGACCCAGTACTTC.

The J gene is TRBJ1-5, the V gene TRBV6-5, with D possibly being TRBD1 (5 bases). From germline, CDR1 is MNHEY and CDR2 SVGAGI. There are 13 residues in the CDR3. V lost 5 bases and J lost 3, with 8 bases in between. CDR3 region: CASSRQHNQPQHF. CDR3 in DNA: TGTGCCAGCAGTCGACAGCACAATCAGCCCCAGCATTTT.

The V call is TRBV25-1, the J call TRBJ2-5; possibly TRBD1 or TRBD2 for D (5 bases each). CDR1 and CDR2 from the germline V gene are MGHDK and SYGVNS. CDR3 size: 14 residues. With 2 bases removed from V and 5 bases from J, the gap between germline ends came to 12 bases. The CDR3: CASSEGLSGETQYF. Here the CDR3 DNA reads TGTGCCAGCAGTGAAGGACTCTCAGGGGAGACCCAGTACTTC.

This clone showed up just a few times. This rearrangement joins TRBV28 to TRBJ1-2; D may be TRBD1 (5 bases). CDR3 length: 14 residues. Germline V gene lookup returns CDR1 MDHEN and CDR2 SYDVKM. V lost 2 bases and J lost 7, with 14 bases in between. The CDR3 region has the DNA TGTGCCAGCAGTTTAGAAGTGCCCGGGGCTGGCTACACCTTC. This gives the protein CASSLEVPGAGYTF.

This clone was seen only once. This chain uses TRBV20-1 with TRBJ2-7; 7 nucleotides agree with TRBD2. V shed 3 bases, J shed 2 bases, and the junction held 7 bases outside the gene matches. From germline, CDR1 is DFQATT and CDR2 SNEGSKA (reference sequence). The CDR3 runs 14 residues. The CDR3 loop is CSASGAGTPYEQYF. CDR3 nucleotides: TGCAGTGCTAGTGGAGCGGGGACTCCCTACGAGCAGTACTTC.

This rearrangement joins TRBV5-1 to TRBJ2-2; a weak D match, TRBD1 (6 bases). The CDR3 runs to 15 residues. Germline V lookup: CDR1 SGHRS, CDR2 YFSETQ. The ends were cut back, 1 base at V and 4 bases at J, with 11 bases in the middle. The CDR3: CASSLSTGSTGELFF. CDR3 in DNA: TGCGCCAGCAGCTTGTCAACAGGGAGCACCGGGGAGCTGTTTTTT.

This chain connects TRBV19 to TRBJ1-2; the D gene is possibly TRBD1 (5 bases). Germline values: CDR1 LNHDA, CDR2 SQIVND (reference sequence). This CDR3 is 15 amino acids long. Trimming took off 4 bases at V and 8 bases at J, with 20 bases between the two ends. The CDR3 DNA reads as TGTGCCAGTAGTAACCGGGACCTTCCGCGCGAGGGCTACACCTTC. This sequence encodes CASSNRDLPREGYTF.

The CDR3 here is CATSRDTQPQHF. The CDR3 DNA reads as TGTGCCACCAGCAGAGATACTCAGCCCCAGCATTTT. The gene calls are TRBV15 and TRBJ1-5; no clear D. This CDR3 spans 12 amino acids. V was cut by 0 bases and J by 6 bases, with 3 bases left in between. In germline, CDR1 is LNHNV, CDR2 YYDKDF (reference sequence).

This clone has only a few counts. The chain joins TRBV6-1 to TRBJ2-2, with D unclear. V lost 2 bases and J 13 bases, leaving 23 bases between the germline ends. Germline V gives CDR1 MNHNS, CDR2 SASEGT. This CDR3 is 16 amino acids long. DNA for the CDR3: TGTGCCAGCAGTGAAATAGAACGGGTCCACCCTCGGGCGCTGTTTTTT. Translated: CASSEIERVHPRALFF.